The entry below gives a single T cell receptor beta chain sequence along with its context. The record originates from a study of control samples from healthy donors and cancer patients. Data came from immunoSEQ multiplex PCR; TCRdb stores just in-frame clones and leaves some out. The data contain approximately 100,000 clones, 88% of them seen just once; the ten biggest clones take up roughly an eighth. From germline, CDR1 is SGHRS and CDR2 YFSETQ. V lost 5 bases and J lost 5; bases outside the gene matches: 7. The CDR3 consists of 16 residues. The receptor was isolated from a man aged 25-45 years in good health. Sequences were obtained from blood. The rearrangement uses TRBV5-1 and TRBJ2-3, with 14 positions matching TRBD2. As DNA, the CDR3 is TGCGCCAGCAGGAAGACTAGCGGGAGGGAGAGAGATACGCAGTATTTT. Protein product: CASRKTSGRERDTQYF.